Only a few counts were recorded for the clone carrying this T cell receptor (beta chain). Its antigen is as yet unknown. This sample is drawn from a study of T-cell memory formation after mild COVID-19. On the study more broadly: Largely, TCR clusters stayed within a single donor.

MiXCR was run by TCRdb on the 5' RACE reads, yielding one entry per CDR3 protein. The data contain fewer than 500,000 distinct CDR3 sequences, 20% to 30% of them seen just once; the ten biggest clones take up under 15%. The study's findings and limits: Chiefly within CM and EM were the contracting CD4+ clones; CD8+ ones were within EMRA.

This clonotype was sampled from an adult woman who had mild COVID-19 (a few samples of this study predate the infection). Cell type and time point are not known. Source material: PBMCs or a T cell subset sorted from them (not recorded which).

CDR3 nucleotides: TGCAGTGCCAAAACAGGGGGTTGGACTGAAGCTTTCTTT. Its protein is CSAKTGGWTEAFF. This chain connects TRBV20-1 to TRBJ1-1; TRBD1 matches 8 bases. Trimming took 6 bases from V and 5 from J; bases not matched to a gene: 8. This CDR3 has 13 amino acids. In germline, CDR1 is DFQATT, CDR2 SNEGSKA (reference sequence).